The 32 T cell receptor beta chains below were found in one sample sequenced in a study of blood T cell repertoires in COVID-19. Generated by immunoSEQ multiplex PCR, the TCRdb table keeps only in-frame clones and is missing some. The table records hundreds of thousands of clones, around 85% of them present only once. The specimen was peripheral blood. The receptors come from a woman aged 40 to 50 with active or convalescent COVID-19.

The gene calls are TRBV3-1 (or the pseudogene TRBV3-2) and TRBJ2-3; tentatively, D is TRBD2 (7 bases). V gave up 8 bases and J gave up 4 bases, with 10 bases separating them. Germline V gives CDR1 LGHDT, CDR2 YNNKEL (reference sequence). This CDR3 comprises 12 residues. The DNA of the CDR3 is TGTGCCAGCGGGGGGGGGCCAGATACGCAGTATTTT. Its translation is CASGGGPDTQYF.

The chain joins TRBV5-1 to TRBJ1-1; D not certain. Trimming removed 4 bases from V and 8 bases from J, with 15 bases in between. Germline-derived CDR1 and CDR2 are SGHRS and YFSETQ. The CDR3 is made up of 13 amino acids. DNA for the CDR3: TGCGCCAGCAGCCCCGCGCGGCGGGAAGAAGCTTTCTTT. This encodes CASSPARREEAFF.

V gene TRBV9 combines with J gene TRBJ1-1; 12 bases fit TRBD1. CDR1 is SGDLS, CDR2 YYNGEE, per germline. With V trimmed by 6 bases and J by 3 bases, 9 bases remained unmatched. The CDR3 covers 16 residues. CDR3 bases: TGTGCCAGCACCAGGGGGACAGGGGGCAAGGACACTGAAGCTTTCTTT. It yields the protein CASTRGTGGKDTEAFF. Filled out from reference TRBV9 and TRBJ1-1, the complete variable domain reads DSGVTQTPKHLITATGQRVTLRCSPRSGDLSVYWYQQSLDQGLQFLIQYYNGEERAKGNILERFSAQQFPDLHSELNLSSLELGDSALYFCASTRGTGGKDTEAFFGQGTRLTVV.

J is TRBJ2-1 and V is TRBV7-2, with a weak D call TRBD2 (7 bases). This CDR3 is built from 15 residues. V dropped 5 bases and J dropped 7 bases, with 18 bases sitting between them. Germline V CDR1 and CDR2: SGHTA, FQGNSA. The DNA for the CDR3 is TGTGCCAGCAGCCAGGGGCTAGCGGCCAAGAATGAGCAGTTCTTC. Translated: CASSQGLAAKNEQFF.

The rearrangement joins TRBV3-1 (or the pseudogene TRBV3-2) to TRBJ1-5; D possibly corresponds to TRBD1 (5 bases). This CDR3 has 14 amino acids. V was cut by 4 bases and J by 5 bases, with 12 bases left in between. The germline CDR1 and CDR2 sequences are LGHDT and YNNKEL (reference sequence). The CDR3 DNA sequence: TGTGCCAGCAGCCTCAGGGTTGGGGATCAGCCCCAGCATTTT. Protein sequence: CASSLRVGDQPQHF.

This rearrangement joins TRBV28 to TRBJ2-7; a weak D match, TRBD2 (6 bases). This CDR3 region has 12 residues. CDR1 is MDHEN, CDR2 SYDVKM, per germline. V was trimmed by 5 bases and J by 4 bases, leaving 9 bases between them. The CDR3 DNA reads TGTGCCAGCAGTCGGGACTTTTACGAGCAGTACGTC. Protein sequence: CASSRDFYEQYV.

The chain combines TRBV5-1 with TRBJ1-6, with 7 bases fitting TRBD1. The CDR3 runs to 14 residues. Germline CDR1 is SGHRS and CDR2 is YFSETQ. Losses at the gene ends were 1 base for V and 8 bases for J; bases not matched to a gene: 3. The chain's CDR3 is CASSLRDRDSPLHF. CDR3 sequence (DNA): TGCGCCAGCAGCTTGCGGGACAGAGATTCACCCCTCCACTTT.

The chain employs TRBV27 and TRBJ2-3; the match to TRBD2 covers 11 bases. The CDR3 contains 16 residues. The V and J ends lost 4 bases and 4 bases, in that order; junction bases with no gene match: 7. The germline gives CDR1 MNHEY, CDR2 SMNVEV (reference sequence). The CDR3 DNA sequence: TGTGCCAGCAGTTGGGGACGGACTAGCGGGTCAGATACGCAGTATTTT. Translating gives CASSWGRTSGSDTQYF.

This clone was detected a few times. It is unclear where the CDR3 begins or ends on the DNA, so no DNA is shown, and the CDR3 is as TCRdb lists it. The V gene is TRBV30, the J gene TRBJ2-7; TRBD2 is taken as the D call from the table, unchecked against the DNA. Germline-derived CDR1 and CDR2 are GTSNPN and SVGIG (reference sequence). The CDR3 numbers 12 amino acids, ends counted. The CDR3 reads CAWGTGSLDRYF.

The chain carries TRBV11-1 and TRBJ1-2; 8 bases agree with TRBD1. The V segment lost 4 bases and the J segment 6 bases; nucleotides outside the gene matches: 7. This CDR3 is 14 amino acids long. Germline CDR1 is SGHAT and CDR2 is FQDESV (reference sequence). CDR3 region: CASSSRQGIDGYTF. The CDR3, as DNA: TGTGCCAGCAGCTCGCGACAGGGGATCGATGGCTACACCTTC.

Written as DNA, the CDR3 is TGCGCCAGCAGCTCCGGGGACATACGGAACTATGGCTACACCTTC. Its translation is CASSSGDIRNYGYTF. The chain couples TRBV5-1 to TRBJ1-2; TRBD1 is a possible D gene (6 bases). V dropped 3 bases and J dropped 2 bases, with 14 bases sitting between them. This CDR3 is built from 15 residues. Germline V gene sequence: CDR1 SGHRS, CDR2 YFSETQ.

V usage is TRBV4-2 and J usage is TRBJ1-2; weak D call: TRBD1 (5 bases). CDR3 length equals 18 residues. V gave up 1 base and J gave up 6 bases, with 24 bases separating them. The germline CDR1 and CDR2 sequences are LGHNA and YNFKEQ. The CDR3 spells CASSQGDNSWGERHGYTF. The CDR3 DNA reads TGTGCCAGCAGCCAAGGCGACAACAGTTGGGGGGAACGGCATGGCTACACCTTC.

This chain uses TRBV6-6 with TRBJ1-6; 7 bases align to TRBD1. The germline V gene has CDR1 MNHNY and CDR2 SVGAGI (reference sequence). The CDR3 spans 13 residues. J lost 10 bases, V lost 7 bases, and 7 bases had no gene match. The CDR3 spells CASTDRVVSPLHF. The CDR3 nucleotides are TGTGCCAGCACCGACAGGGTAGTCTCACCCCTCCACTTT.

CDR3 DNA: TGTGCCAGCAGCCAAGCCCCCGGACAGGGGGCCTATGGCTACACCTTC. Translating it yields CASSQAPGQGAYGYTF. This chain joins TRBV3-1 (or the pseudogene TRBV3-2) and TRBJ1-2, with 11 bases fitting TRBD1. Germline CDR1 is LGHDT and CDR2 is YNNKEL (reference sequence). The CDR3 spans 16 residues. J lost 4 bases, V lost 1 base, and 5 bases had no gene match.

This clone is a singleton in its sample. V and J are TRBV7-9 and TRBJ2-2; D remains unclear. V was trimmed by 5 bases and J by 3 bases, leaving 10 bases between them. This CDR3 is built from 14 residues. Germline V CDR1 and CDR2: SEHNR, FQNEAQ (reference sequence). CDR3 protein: CASSLTADTGELFF. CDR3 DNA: TGTGCCAGCAGCCTAACCGCTGACACCGGGGAGCTGTTTTTT.

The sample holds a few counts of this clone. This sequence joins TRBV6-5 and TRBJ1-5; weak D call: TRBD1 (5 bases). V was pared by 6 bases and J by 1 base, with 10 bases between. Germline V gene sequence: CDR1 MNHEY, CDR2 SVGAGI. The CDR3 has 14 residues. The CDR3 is CASRGAGSNQPQHF. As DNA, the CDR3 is TGTGCCAGCAGGGGCGCAGGGAGCAATCAGCCCCAGCATTTT.

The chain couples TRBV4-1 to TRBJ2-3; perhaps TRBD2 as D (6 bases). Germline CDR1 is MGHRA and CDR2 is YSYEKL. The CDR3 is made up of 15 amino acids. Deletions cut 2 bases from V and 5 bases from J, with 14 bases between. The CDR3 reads CASSQIMRDRDTQYF. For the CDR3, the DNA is TGCGCCAGCAGCCAAATTATGCGGGACCGAGATACGCAGTATTTT.

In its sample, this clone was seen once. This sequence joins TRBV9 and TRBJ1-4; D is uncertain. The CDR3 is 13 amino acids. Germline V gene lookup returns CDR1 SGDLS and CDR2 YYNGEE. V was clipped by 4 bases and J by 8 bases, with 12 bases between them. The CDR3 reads CASSRRAGEKLFF. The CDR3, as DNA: TGTGCCAGCAGCCGGCGAGCAGGAGAAAAACTGTTTTTT.

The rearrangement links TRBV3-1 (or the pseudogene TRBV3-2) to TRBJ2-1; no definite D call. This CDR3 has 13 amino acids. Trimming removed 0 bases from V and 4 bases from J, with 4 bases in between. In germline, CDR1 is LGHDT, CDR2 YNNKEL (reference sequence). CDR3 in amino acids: CASSQEEYNEQFF. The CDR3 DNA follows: TGTGCCAGCAGCCAAGAAGAGTACAATGAGCAGTTCTTC.

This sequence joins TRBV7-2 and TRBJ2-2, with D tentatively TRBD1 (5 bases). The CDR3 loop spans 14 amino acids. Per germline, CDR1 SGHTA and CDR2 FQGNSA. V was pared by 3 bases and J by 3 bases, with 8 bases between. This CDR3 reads CASSFSGYTGELFF. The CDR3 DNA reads TGTGCCAGCAGCTTTTCAGGGTACACCGGGGAGCTGTTTTTT.

The CDR3: CASSPIQGLSSYEQYF. The CDR3 DNA follows: TGTGCCAGCTCACCTATACAGGGCTTAAGCTCCTACGAGCAGTACTTC. V and J are TRBV18 and TRBJ2-7; the D gene is possibly TRBD1 (6 bases). The V and J ends lost 3 bases and 0 bases respectively, with 15 bases between them. CDR1 is KGHSH, CDR2 LQKENI, per germline. The CDR3 consists of 16 residues.

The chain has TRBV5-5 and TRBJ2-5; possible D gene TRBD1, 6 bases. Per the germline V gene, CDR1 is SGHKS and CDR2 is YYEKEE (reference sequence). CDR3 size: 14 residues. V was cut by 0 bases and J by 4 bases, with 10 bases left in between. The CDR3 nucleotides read TGTGCCAGCAGCTTGGCCCTACAGGGAGAGACCCAGTACTTC. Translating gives CASSLALQGETQYF.

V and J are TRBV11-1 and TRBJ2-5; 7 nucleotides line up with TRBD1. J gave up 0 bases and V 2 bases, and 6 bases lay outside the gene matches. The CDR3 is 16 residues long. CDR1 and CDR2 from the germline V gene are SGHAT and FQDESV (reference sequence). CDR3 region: CASSLSSTGYQETQYF. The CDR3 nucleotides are TGTGCCAGCAGCTTATCGTCGACAGGGTACCAAGAGACCCAGTACTTC.

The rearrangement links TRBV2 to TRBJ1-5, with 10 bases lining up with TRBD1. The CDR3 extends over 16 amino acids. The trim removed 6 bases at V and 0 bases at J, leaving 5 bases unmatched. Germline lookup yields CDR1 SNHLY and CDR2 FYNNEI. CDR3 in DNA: TGTGCCAGCAGGGACGGGACAGGGGCTAGCAATCAGCCCCAGCATTTT. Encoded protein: CASRDGTGASNQPQHF.

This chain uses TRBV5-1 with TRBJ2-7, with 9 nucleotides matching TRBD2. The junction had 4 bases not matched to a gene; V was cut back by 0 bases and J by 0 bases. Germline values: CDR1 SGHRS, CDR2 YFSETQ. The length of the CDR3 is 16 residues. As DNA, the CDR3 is TGCGCCAGCAGCTTGGTTTTTAGCGGGAGCTCCTACGAGCAGTACTTC. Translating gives CASSLVFSGSSYEQYF.

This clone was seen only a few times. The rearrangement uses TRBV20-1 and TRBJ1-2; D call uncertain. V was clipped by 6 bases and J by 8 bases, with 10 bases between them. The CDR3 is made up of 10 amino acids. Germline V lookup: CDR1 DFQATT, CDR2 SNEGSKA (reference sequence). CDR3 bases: TGCAGTGCCACTGAGGGAGGCTACACCTTC. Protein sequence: CSATEGGYTF.

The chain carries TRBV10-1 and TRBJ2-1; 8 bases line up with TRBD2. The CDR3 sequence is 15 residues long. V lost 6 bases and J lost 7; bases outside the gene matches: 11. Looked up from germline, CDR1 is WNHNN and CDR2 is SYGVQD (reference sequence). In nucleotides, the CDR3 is TGCGCCAGCAGCGTAGCGGGGTCGGGGGGGAATGAGCAGTTCTTC. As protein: CASSVAGSGGNEQFF.

CDR3 bases: TGTGCCAGCAGTCCTTCGGACAATCCGGTCAATTCACCCCTCCACTTT. Its protein product is CASSPSDNPVNSPLHF. The genes are TRBV25-1 and TRBJ1-6; possible D gene TRBD1, 5 bases. In germline, CDR1 is MGHDK, CDR2 SYGVNS. The CDR3 has 16 amino acids. Between the trimmed V and J ends, which lost 5 bases and 7 bases, there was a span of 18 bases.

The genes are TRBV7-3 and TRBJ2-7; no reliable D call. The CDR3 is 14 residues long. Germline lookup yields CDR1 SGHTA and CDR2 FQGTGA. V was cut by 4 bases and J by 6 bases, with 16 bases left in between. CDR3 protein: CASSSVPTTVEQYF. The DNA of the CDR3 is TGTGCCAGCAGCTCCGTCCCGACAACTGTCGAGCAGTACTTC.

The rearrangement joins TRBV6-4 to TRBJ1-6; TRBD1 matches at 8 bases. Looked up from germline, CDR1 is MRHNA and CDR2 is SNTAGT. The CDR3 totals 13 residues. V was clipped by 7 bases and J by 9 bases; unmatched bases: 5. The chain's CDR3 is CASTAGGFSPLHF. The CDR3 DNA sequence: TGTGCCAGCACAGCAGGGGGCTTTTCACCCCTCCACTTT.

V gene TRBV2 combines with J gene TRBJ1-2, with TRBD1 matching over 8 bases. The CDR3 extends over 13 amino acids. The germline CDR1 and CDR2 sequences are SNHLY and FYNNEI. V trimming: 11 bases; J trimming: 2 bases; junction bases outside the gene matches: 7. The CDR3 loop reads CAGRTGSNYGYTF. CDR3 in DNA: TGTGCCGGACGGACAGGGAGCAACTATGGCTACACCTTC.

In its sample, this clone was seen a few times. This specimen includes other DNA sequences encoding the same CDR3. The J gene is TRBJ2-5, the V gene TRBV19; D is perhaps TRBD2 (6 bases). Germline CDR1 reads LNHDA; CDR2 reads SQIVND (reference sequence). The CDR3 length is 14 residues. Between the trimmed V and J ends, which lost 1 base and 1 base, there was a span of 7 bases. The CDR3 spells CASSIGRGQETQYF. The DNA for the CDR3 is TGTGCCAGTAGTATAGGGCGGGGCCAAGAGACCCAGTACTTC. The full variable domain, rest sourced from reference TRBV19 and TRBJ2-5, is DGGITQSPKYLFRKEGQNVTLSCEQNLNHDAMYWYRQDPGQGLRLIYYSQIVNDFQKGDIAEGYSVSREKKESFPLTVTSAQKNPTAFYLCASSIGRGQETQYFGPGTRLLVL.